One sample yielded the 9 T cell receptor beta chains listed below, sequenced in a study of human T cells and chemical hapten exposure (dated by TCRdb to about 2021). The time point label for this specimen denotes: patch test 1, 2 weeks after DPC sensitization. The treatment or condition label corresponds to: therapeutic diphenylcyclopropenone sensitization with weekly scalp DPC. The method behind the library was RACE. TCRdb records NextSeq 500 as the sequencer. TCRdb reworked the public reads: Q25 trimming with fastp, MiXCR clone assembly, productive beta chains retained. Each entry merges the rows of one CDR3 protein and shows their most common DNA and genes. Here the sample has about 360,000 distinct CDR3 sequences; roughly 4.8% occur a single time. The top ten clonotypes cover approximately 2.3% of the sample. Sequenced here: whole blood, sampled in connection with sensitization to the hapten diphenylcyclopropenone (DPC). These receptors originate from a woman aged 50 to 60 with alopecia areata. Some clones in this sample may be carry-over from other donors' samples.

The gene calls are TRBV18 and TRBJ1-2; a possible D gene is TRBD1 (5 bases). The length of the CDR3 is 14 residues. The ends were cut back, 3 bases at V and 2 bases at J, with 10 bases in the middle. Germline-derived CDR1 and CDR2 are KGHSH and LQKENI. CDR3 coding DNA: TGTGCCAGCTCACCGGGGGACCGGAACTATGGCTACACCTTC. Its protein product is CASSPGDRNYGYTF.

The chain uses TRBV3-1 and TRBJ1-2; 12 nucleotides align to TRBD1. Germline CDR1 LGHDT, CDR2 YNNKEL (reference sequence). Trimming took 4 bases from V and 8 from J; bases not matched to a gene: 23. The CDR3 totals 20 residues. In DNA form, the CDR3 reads TGTGCCAGCAGCCCCTCGTGGGACAGGGGGCCCGAGCGTTTCCAGTGGGGCTACACCTTC. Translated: CASSPSWDRGPERFQWGYTF.

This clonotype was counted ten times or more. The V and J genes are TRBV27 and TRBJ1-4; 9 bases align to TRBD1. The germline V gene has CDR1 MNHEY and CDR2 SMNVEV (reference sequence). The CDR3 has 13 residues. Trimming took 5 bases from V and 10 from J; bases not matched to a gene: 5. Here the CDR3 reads CASSAGQGIKLFF. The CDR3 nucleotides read TGTGCCAGCAGTGCGGGACAGGGTATAAAACTGTTTTTT.

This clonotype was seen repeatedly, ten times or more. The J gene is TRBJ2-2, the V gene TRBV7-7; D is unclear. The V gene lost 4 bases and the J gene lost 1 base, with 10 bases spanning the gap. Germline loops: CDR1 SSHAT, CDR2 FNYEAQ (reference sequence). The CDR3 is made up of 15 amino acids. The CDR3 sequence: CASSSRLENTGELFF. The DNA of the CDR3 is TGTGCCAGCAGCTCCCGACTCGAGAACACCGGGGAGCTGTTTTTT.

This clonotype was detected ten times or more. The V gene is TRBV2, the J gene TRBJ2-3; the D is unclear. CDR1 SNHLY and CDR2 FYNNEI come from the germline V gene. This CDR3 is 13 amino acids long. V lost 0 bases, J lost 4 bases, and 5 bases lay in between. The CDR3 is CASSEALSDTQYF. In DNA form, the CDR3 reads TGTGCCAGCAGTGAAGCGCTTTCAGATACGCAGTATTTT. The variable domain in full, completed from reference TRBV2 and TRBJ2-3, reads EPEVTQTPSHQVTQMGQEVILRCVPISNHLYFYWYRQILGQKVEFLVSFYNNEISEKSEIFDDQFSVERPDGSNFTLKIRSTKLEDSAMYFCASSEALSDTQYFGPGTRLTVL.

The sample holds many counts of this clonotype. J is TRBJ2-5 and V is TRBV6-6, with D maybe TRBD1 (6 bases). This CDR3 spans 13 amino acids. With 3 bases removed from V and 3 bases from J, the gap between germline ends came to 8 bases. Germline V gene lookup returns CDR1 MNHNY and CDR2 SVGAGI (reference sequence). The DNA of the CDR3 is TGTGCCAGCAGTTATGGGGGCGAAGAGACCCAGTACTTC. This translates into CASSYGGEETQYF.

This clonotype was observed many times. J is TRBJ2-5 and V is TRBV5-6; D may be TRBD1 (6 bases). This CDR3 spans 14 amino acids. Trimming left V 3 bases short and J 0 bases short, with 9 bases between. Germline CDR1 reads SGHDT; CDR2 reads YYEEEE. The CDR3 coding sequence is TGTGCCAGCAGCTACGGACAGTACCAAGAGACCCAGTACTTC. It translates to CASSYGQYQETQYF.

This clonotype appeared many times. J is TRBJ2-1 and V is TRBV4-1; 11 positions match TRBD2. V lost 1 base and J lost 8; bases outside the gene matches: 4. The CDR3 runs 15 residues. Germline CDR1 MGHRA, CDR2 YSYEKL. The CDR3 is CASSQVAGGPDEQFF. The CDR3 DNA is TGCGCCAGCAGCCAAGTAGCGGGAGGGCCGGATGAGCAGTTCTTC.

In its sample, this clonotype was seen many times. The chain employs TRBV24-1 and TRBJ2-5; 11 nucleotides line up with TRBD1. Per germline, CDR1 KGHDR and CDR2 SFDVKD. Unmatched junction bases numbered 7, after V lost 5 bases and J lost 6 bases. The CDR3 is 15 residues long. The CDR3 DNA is TGTGCCACCAGTGCCCGGACAGGGGGCAGGAAGACCCAGTACTTC. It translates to CATSARTGGRKTQYF.